A selection of T cell receptor beta chains follows, all from one sample in a study of beta chain features in type 1 diabetes. The protocol was immunoSEQ multiplex PCR, while the TCRdb copy is restricted to in-frame clones and leaves out a portion. Of under 350,000 clones in the sample, approximately 25% are singletons; the top ten hold 0.012%. The source material was naive CD4+ T cells from blood. Every receptor here comes from a woman in her twenties or thirties with type 1 diabetes. CDR3s include the opening cysteine and the closing phenylalanine or tryptophan. Each record gives: V gene, J gene, D gene, clone size, CDR3 protein, CDR3 DNA. A D gene is named only where the DNA matches it firmly. Clone size, where shown, is once, few, many, or a class for clones that have expanded.

TRBV2	TRBJ2-2	-	few	CASLRTANTGELFF	TGTGCCAGCCTAAGAACGGCGAACACCGGGGAGCTGTTTTTT
TRBV11-2	TRBJ2-1	-	-	CASSLVSLANNEQFF	TGTGCCAGCAGCTTAGTCTCCTTAGCAAACAATGAGCAGTTCTTC
TRBV14	TRBJ1-2	TRBD1	-	CASSQDPTWTVRQGAGGYTF	TGTGCCAGCAGCCAAGATCCAACCTGGACCGTGAGACAGGGGGCGGGGGGCTACACCTTC
TRBV5-1	TRBJ2-1	TRBD2	few	CASSPGLAGAAEQFF	TGCGCCAGCAGCCCTGGACTAGCGGGAGCCGCTGAGCAGTTCTTC
TRBV5-6	TRBJ2-1	-	-	CASSLNNNEQFF	TGTGCCAGCAGCTTGAATAACAATGAGCAGTTCTTC
TRBV30	TRBJ1-1	-	few	CAWSETGLEAFF	TGTGCCTGGAGTGAAACAGGGTTGGAGGCTTTCTTT
TRBV30	TRBJ1-1	-	few	CAWSFSNTEAFF	TGTGCCTGGAGCTTCTCGAACACTGAAGCTTTCTTT
TRBV5-4	TRBJ2-5	TRBD2	-	CASSLTSGSSETQYF	TGTGCCAGCAGCTTGACTAGCGGGAGTTCGGAGACCCAGTACTTC
TRBV5-4	TRBJ2-1	-	-	CASSLYPSPTYNEQFF	TGTGCCAGCAGCTTGTATCCCAGTCCCACCTACAATGAGCAGTTCTTC
TRBV6-5	TRBJ2-4	-	-	CASSYRGHSLLSQYF	TGTGCCAGCAGTTACCGCGGACACTCATTGTTATCTCAGTACTTC
TRBV19	TRBJ2-7	TRBD2	-	CASSRGANPGLAGSYEQYF	TGTGCCAGTAGTAGAGGAGCAAATCCGGGACTAGCGGGATCCTACGAGCAGTACTTC
TRBV7-8	TRBJ2-1	-	few	CASSLVVTRVNEQFF	TGTGCCAGCAGCTTAGTGGTGACTAGGGTCAATGAGCAGTTCTTC
TRBV15	TRBJ2-1	-	few	CATSRRDSRRGNEQFF	TGTGCCACCAGCAGACGCGACTCCCGAAGGGGCAATGAGCAGTTCTTC
TRBV21-1	TRBJ2-2	-	-	CASSMGDRVTGELFF	TGTGCCAGCAGCATGGGGGACAGGGTAACCGGGGAGCTGTTTTTT
TRBV7-8	TRBJ2-3	TRBD2	few	CASSQWGSGRATDTQYF	TGTGCCTCCTCCCAGTGGGGTAGCGGGAGGGCCACGGATACGCAGTATTTT
TRBV15	TRBJ2-3	TRBD2	once	CATSSPSEGRGYTDTQYF	TGTGCCACCAGCAGCCCATCTGAGGGGCGGGGGTACACAGATACGCAGTATTTT
TRBV29-1	TRBJ2-1	TRBD1	few	CSVEEGRDSSYNEQFF	TGCAGCGTTGAAGAGGGTCGGGACAGCTCCTACAATGAGCAGTTCTTC
TRBV7-3	TRBJ2-2	TRBD1	-	CASSPGGARAGELFF	TGTGCCAGCAGTCCAGGGGGCGCCCGTGCCGGGGAGCTGTTTTTT
TRBV30	TRBJ2-6	-	few	CAWSVLYPPGANVLTF	TGTGCCTGGAGTGTACTCTATCCCCCTGGGGCCAACGTCCTGACTTTC
TRBV29-1	TRBJ2-5	TRBD1	few	CSVGGTGQETQYF	TGCAGCGTTGGGGGGACAGGTCAAGAGACCCAGTACTTC
TRBV7-2	TRBJ1-2	TRBD1	few	CASSFTGTENYGYTF	TGTGCCAGCAGCTTCACCGGGACAGAGAACTATGGCTACACCTTC
TRBV4-1	TRBJ2-1	-	-	CASSQRSLRNVEQFF	TGCGCCAGCAGCCAGCGGTCGCTGCGTAATGTAGAGCAGTTCTTC
TRBV4-1	TRBJ2-3	-	-	CASSQDHPADTQYF	TGCGCCAGCAGCCAAGATCATCCAGCAGATACGCAGTATTTT
TRBV4-1	TRBJ1-5	TRBD1	-	CASSQVGKDRGQPQHF	TGCGCCAGCAGCCAAGTGGGTAAGGACAGGGGACAGCCCCAGCATTTT
TRBV30	TRBJ2-7	TRBD1	once	CAWSVGTDYEQYF	TGTGCCTGGAGTGTGGGGACAGACTACGAGCAGTACTTC
TRBV9	TRBJ2-3	-	-	CASSVASDTQYF	TGTGCCAGCAGCGTAGCTTCAGATACGCAGTATTTT
TRBV29-1	TRBJ2-1	-	few	CSASRQDSYNEQFF	TGCAGCGCCAGCCGACAGGACTCCTACAATGAGCAGTTCTTC
TRBV25-1	TRBJ2-7	TRBD2	-	CASSRTSGEQYF	TGTGCCAGCAGTAGGACTAGCGGAGAGCAGTACTTC
TRBV20-1	TRBJ2-7	-	-	CSASNNEQYF	TGCAGTGCCTCCAACAACGAGCAGTACTTC
TRBV5-1	TRBJ2-5	-	-	CASSPAGSTDQETQYF	TGCGCCAGCAGCCCCGCGGGGAGCACGGACCAAGAGACCCAGTACTTC
TRBV25-1	TRBJ2-2	-	-	CASSVTATTIGELFF	TGTGCCAGCAGTGTAACAGCGACGACTATTGGGGAGCTGTTTTTT
TRBV7-9	TRBJ2-1	-	-	CASSSGLYPRQFF	TGTGCCAGCAGCTCGGGACTTTACCCACGTCAGTTCTTC
TRBV6-1	TRBJ2-3	-	-	CASSPQVFSTDTQYF	TGTGCCAGCAGCCCACAGGTTTTCAGCACAGATACGCAGTATTTT
TRBV30	TRBJ1-4	-	few	CAWSVNGPNREKLFF	TGTGCCTGGAGTGTTAATGGGCCAAACAGGGAAAAACTGTTTTTT
TRBV19	TRBJ2-7	TRBD1	-	CASSIVGTGSRYEQYF	TGTGCCAGTAGTATAGTCGGGACAGGAAGTCGCTACGAGCAGTACTTC
TRBV7-3	TRBJ2-1	-	-	CASSLAASPGNEQFF	TGTGCCAGCAGCTTAGCGGCTTCCCCCGGCAATGAGCAGTTCTTC
TRBV29-1	TRBJ2-7	-	-	CSVLTGVAYEQYF	TGCAGCGTTCTTACCGGAGTAGCCTACGAGCAGTACTTC
TRBV7-9	TRBJ2-2	TRBD1	-	CASSLGTGITGELFF	TGTGCCAGCAGCTTAGGGACAGGGATCACCGGGGAGCTGTTTTTT
TRBV21-1	TRBJ2-2	-	-	CASRDRDDTGELFF	TGTGCCAGCAGGGACAGGGATGACACCGGGGAGCTGTTTTTT
TRBV6-5	TRBJ2-1	TRBD1	few	CASSRQGSSYNEQFF	TGTGCCAGCAGTAGACAGGGAAGCTCCTACAATGAGCAGTTCTTC
TRBV18	TRBJ2-5	-	-	CASSLLDSGETQYF	TGTGCCAGCTCACTCCTGGACTCGGGGGAGACCCAGTACTTC
TRBV5-1	TRBJ1-4	TRBD1	few	CASSPQDRNEKLFF	TGCGCCAGCAGCCCCCAGGACAGGAATGAAAAACTGTTTTTT
TRBV29-1	TRBJ2-7	TRBD1	few	CSVERRTGGYEQYF	TGCAGCGTTGAACGGAGGACAGGGGGGTACGAGCAGTACTTC